This note documents a single TCR beta chain sequence. Its antigen remains unidentified. No base-level quality is on record; no much larger clone is a single base apart. After around eleven days of culture, CD4+ T cells were isolated with the EasySep CD4+ T cell isolation kit. Convalescent patients had PCR-confirmed SARS-CoV-2 infection between March and December 2020, before Alpha, Beta and Delta variants emerged in the United States. Half of the culture medium was replaced with fresh IL-2-containing medium on days 3 and 7. Unless otherwise noted, each peptide stimulation condition was cultured in triplicate wells. Using Ficoll-Paque Plus gradient centrifugation, PBMC were separated from whole blood and then either used fresh or cryopreserved at -140C. The QIAamp micro DNA kit was used to extract genomic DNA from the cultured CD4+ T cells. V is cut back by 5 bases and J by 4 bases, with 7 bases in the junction unmatched. Including the terminal cysteine and phenylalanine, the CDR3 comprises 15 residues. Only the CDR3 region is kept as DNA, spanning 45 bases read in frame from base 1. As encoded in the germline V gene, CDR1 is SGHAT while CDR2 is FQNNGV.

The data were taken from a study of vaccination effects on CD4 cells after COVID-19 (dated 2022 in TCRdb). General notes on the study: To identify antigen-specific CD4+ T cell clonotypes by their expansion, the ViraFEST assay first stimulated PBMC with viral peptide pools and then applied TCR sequencing. Each well held two million PBMC cultured in IMDM containing approximately 5% human AB serum, 9.5 to 10 IU/ml IL-2 and gentamicin, along with about 9.5 ug/ml peptides. SARS-CoV-2 spike-specific CD4+ TCR repertoires from before and after mRNA vaccination were compared in COVID-19 convalescent patients and in infection-naive vaccine recipients. Participants received two doses of either the BNT162b2 or the mRNA-1273 mRNA SARS-CoV-2 vaccine. The full study included 10 COVID-19 convalescent patients and several SARS-CoV-2-naive healthy vaccine recipients. Cultures from other donors in the study were sequenced using the Oncomine TCR Beta short-read assay on an Illumina iSeq 100. In a couple of convalescent patients, pre-vaccine samples were collected 16 days and one week ahead of the first dose, 142 and 148 days after COVID-19 diagnosis.

Library construction relied on the immunoSEQ multiplex PCR assay. DNA from the cultured, isolated CD4+ T cells was subjected to TCR beta CDR3 sequencing. The original methods were these. Non-productive TCR sequences were discarded, and reads were trimmed to the CDR3 region, with only CDR3s of 7 or more amino acids retained. The MANAFEST web app was used to pick out antigen-specific clonotypes by comparing their expansion in peptide wells with that in reference cultures. For clones to be considered positive, expansion at FDR<0.05 versus reference and all other wells, an odds ratio above 5, and a frequency above 0.1% in two replicate wells were required. A clonotype was defined as cross-reactive if the clonotype was significantly expanded both in SARS-CoV-2 spike wells and in at least one common cold coronavirus spike condition. CDR3 similarity was assessed by Levenshtein distance using the stringdist R package, and unrooted trees were constructed with ape in R 3.6.1. Sourced from immuneACCESS, this table was stored by TCRdb with only in-frame sequences that have V and J called. A share of the clones is absent; for the studies checked, an unresolved V gene accounts for under half, and the remainder has no known explanation. From that table come the V and J calls and clone size; the DNA was used to work out D and trimming. This sample lists about 46,000 clones; around 70% were detected once. The ten top clones hold approximately 9% of the sample.

Broad study findings and their caveats: In convalescent patients, the post-vaccine spike-reactive repertoire was composed mainly of new vaccine-induced clones that were largely distinct from infection-induced clones. The study was limited by a small number of convalescent patients, and early post-infection timepoints were lacking. At late post-vaccination timepoints, both infection-induced and vaccine-induced clones showed marked clonal contraction, consistent with waning T cell responses.

This chain joins TRBV11-2 to TRBJ2-1; a stretch of 8 junction bases matches TRBD1. This receptor was taken from a human donor who had a prior SARS-CoV-2 infection. The specimen comprised CD4+ T cells from PBMCs cultured without peptide, sampled before COVID-19 vaccination. CDR3 region: CASSLGDRQYNEQFF. DNA sequence: TGTGCCAGCAGCCTCGGGGACAGGCAATACAATGAGCAGTTCTTC.